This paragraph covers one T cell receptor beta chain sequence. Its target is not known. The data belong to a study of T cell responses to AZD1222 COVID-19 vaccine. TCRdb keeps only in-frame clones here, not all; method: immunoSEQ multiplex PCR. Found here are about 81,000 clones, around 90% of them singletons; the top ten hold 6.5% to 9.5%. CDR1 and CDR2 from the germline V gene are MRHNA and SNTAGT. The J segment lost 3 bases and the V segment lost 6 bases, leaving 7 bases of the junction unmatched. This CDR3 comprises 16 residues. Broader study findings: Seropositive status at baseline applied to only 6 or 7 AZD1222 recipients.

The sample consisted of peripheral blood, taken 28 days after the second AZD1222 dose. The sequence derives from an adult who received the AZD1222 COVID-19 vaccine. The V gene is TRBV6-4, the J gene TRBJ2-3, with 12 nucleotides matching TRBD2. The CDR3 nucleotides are TGTGCCAGCAGCCCGACTAGCGGGAGTGGTACAGATACGCAGTATTTT. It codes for CASSPTSGSGTDTQYF.